These T cell receptor beta chains were read from a single sample in a study of breast tumors, draining lymph nodes, adjacent tissues. TCRdb re-called the multiplex PCR reads with MiXCR, one entry per CDR3 protein. In the table there are 15,000 to 20,000 distinct CDR3 sequences, less than 75% of which are singletons. What was sequenced was tumor-adjacent breast tissue. These receptors were collected from a female donor with breast cancer. Some clones in this sample may be carry-over from other donors' samples. Each CDR3 is given with its conserved first and last residue. A D gene is named only where the DNA matches it firmly. Not every row has a clone size; where given, it reads once, few, many or a size class.

>TRBV7-2|-|TRBJ2-7|TRBD1
TGTGCCAGCAGCAGGGGGCCAGGGTCGGCCTACGAGCAGTACTTC
CASSRGPGSAYEQYF
>TRBV19|-|TRBJ1-5|-
TGTGCCAGTAGTACTCAGGGAGGTCAGCCCCAGCATTTT
CASSTQGGQPQHF
>TRBV30|-|TRBJ2-3|-
TGTGCCTGGAGTCAGCGCGGGGCGGATACGCAGTATTTT
CAWSQRGADTQYF
>TRBV12-3/TRBV12-4|many|TRBJ2-3|TRBD2
TGTGCACTCCGAGCGGGGGGTTCGCAGTATTTT
CALRAGGSQYF
>TRBV20-1|-|TRBJ2-3|-
TGCAGTGCCCCCGGACTGAGCACAGATACGCAGTATTTT
CSAPGLSTDTQYF
>TRBV5-6|-|TRBJ1-2|TRBD1
TGTGCCAGCAGCTTGCATGCAGGGGGCTTTGGCTACACCTTC
CASSLHAGGFGYTF
>TRBV10-3|-|TRBJ1-2|-
TGTGCCATCAGACAGGGTGCGGATGGCTACACCTTC
CAIRQGADGYTF
>TRBV20-1|-|TRBJ2-7|TRBD2
TGCAGTGCGGACTCCAGCGGGAGGTCCCCGAACGAGCAGTACTTC
CSADSSGRSPNEQYF
>TRBV20-1|once|TRBJ2-7|-
TGCAGTGCTAGAGGCGGACTCGACTACGAGCAGTACTTC
CSARGGLDYEQYF
>TRBV20-1|-|TRBJ2-5|-
TGCAGTGCTAGGGACTACCCCCAAGAGACCCAGTACTTC
CSARDYPQETQYF
>TRBV20-1|-|TRBJ2-1|TRBD2
TGCAGTGCTACGTTGGGACTAGCGGGGGGGCACACCTACAATGAGCAGTTCTTC
CSATLGLAGGHTYNEQFF
>TRBV11-2|many|TRBJ2-3|TRBD2
TGTGCCAGCAGCCCTAGCCCCGGGACTAGGACAGATACGCAGTATTTT
CASSPSPGTRTDTQYF
>TRBV3-1|-|TRBJ1-6|TRBD1
TGTGCCAGCAGCCAAGAGGACAGGGGGCAATCACCCCTCCACTTT
CASSQEDRGQSPLHF
>TRBV24-1|-|TRBJ1-6|-
TGTGCCACCAGACCCCGGGACATCTATAATTCACCCCTCCACTTT
CATRPRDIYNSPLHF
>TRBV20-1|-|TRBJ2-5|TRBD2
TGCAGTGCTAGAGGGCGGACTAGCGGGACTTATGAGACCCAGTACTTC
CSARGRTSGTYETQYF
>TRBV15|-|TRBJ1-6|-
TGTGCCACCAGCAGAGGCAGTGGAAATTCACCCCTCCACTTT
CATSRGSGNSPLHF
>TRBV9|-|TRBJ1-5|TRBD1
TGTGCCAGCAGCAGGAGGGCAGGGGGCACGAGACCCCAGCCCCAGCATTTT
CASSRRAGGTRPQPQHF
>TRBV7-2|-|TRBJ2-6|-
TGTGCCAGCAGCTTAGACGTGGGCTCTGGGGCCAACGTCCTGACTTTC
CASSLDVGSGANVLTF
>TRBV6-5|many|TRBJ1-5|-
TGTGCCAGCAGTCACGGGGGGATTAGGAGCAATCAGCCCCAGCATTTT
CASSHGGIRSNQPQHF
>TRBV11-3|-|TRBJ2-3|-
TGTGCCAGTAGTGGCCGGGCCTACACAGATACGCAGTATTTT
CASSGRAYTDTQYF
>TRBV20-1|-|TRBJ1-6|-
TGCAGTGCTAGGAACCCCAGCTCCTATAATTCACCCCTCCACTTT
CSARNPSSYNSPLHF
>TRBV4-3|-|TRBJ1-2|-
TGCGCCAGCAGCCAAGCAAGTACAGGGAAGGAGGGCCCCTATGGCTACACCTTC
CASSQASTGKEGPYGYTF
>TRBV5-1|-|TRBJ1-2|-
TGCGCCAGCAGCTGGGGTATAGGAAACGGCTACACCTTC
CASSWGIGNGYTF
>TRBV10-3|medium-sized|TRBJ1-4|-
TGTGCCATCAGTGAGTCGGGGAGAAGTGAAAAACTGTTTTTT
CAISESGRSEKLFF
>TRBV27|-|TRBJ2-1|TRBD2
TGTGCCAGCAGTTTATGGGGACAGAGAGTACTAGCGGGGGGCCGGGCTGAGCAGTTCTTC
CASSLWGQRVLAGGRAEQFF
>TRBV6-1|-|TRBJ1-1|-
TGTGTCAGCAGTGATGGGGACAAGAAGTACACTGAAGCTTTCTTT
CVSSDGDKKYTEAFF
>TRBV20-1|-|TRBJ2-7|-
TGCAGTGCTAGATCGTCGGGGACTTACGAGCAGTACTTC
CSARSSGTYEQYF
>TRBV2|-|TRBJ2-2|-
TGTGCCAGCACATGGAGCTACACCGGGGAGCTGTTTTTT
CASTWSYTGELFF
>TRBV20-1|many|TRBJ1-1|-
TGCAGTGCTAGAGATTTACGGAGGAACACTGAAGCTTTCTTT
CSARDLRRNTEAFF
>TRBV20-1|-|TRBJ2-3|TRBD2
TGCAGTGCGCCACTAGCGGTAACAGATACGCAGTATTTT
CSAPLAVTDTQYF